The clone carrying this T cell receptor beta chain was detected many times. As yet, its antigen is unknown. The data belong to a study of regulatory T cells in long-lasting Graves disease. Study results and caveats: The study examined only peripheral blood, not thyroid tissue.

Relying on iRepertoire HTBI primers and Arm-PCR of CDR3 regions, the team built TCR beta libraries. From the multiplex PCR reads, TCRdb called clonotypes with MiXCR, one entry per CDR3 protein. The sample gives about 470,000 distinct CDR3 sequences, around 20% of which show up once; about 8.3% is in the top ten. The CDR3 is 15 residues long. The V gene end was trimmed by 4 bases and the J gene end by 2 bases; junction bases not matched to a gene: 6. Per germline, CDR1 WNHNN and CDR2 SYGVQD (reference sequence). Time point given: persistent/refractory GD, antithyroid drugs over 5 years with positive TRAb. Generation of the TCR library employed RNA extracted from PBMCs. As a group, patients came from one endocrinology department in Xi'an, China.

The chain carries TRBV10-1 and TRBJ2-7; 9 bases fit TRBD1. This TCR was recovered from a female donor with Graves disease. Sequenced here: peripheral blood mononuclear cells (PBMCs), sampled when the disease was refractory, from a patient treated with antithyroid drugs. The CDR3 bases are TGCGCCAGCAGTGGGGGACAGGGAATTCCCTACGAGCAGTACTTC. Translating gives CASSGGQGIPYEQYF.